Detailed here is one T cell receptor (beta chain). The data derive from a study of blood T cell repertoires in COVID-19. About the research overall: Samples taken during acute and convalescent COVID-19 were collected in the United States, Italy and Spain. The analysed material was cDNA or gDNA that came from T cells, B-cell-depleted T cells, or PBMCs.

Germline-derived CDR1 and CDR2 are SEHNR and FQNEAQ (reference sequence). The CDR3 is made up of 15 amino acids. V shed 3 bases, J shed 4 bases, and the junction held 6 bases outside the gene matches. Data came from immunoSEQ multiplex PCR; TCRdb stores just in-frame clones and leaves some out. The repertoire includes approximately 210,000 clones, 85% to 90% of them detected once, and about 0.72% sits in the top ten. The source of this sequence is a woman between 70 and 85 years old with acute or convalescent COVID-19. Input material: peripheral blood. The rearrangement joins TRBV7-9 to TRBJ1-1; 9 bases match TRBD1. The CDR3 DNA sequence: TGTGCCAGCAGCTTGTACAGGGGGCAGATCACTGAAGCTTTCTTT. This encodes CASSLYRGQITEAFF.